The next 24 T cell receptor beta chains were all read from a single sample in a study of blood T cell repertoires in COVID-19. Assay used: immunoSEQ multiplex PCR; TCRdb lists only in-frame clones, some missing. The table lists about 69,000 clones, roughly 85% of them singletons, with over 2.5% in the top ten. What was sequenced was peripheral blood. Receptors were obtained from a man older than 75 with acute or convalescent COVID-19.

V and J are TRBV7-2 and TRBJ2-1; 7 bases align to TRBD1. The CDR3 totals 15 residues. The V and J ends lost 6 bases and 0 bases, in that order; junction bases with no gene match: 5. Germline CDR1 is SGHTA and CDR2 is FQGNSA. This chain's CDR3 is CASRGQTTSYNEQFF. The CDR3 DNA reads as TGTGCCAGCAGGGGACAGACCACCTCCTACAATGAGCAGTTCTTC.

The chain links TRBV24-1 to TRBJ2-1, with 8 bases aligning to TRBD1. CDR3 length: 15 amino acids. Germline CDR1 is KGHDR and CDR2 is SFDVKD. V trimming: 3 bases; J trimming: 6 bases; junction bases outside the gene matches: 6. The CDR3: CATSDPRGRTNEQFF. In DNA, the CDR3 is TGTGCCACCAGTGATCCCAGGGGGCGAACCAATGAGCAGTTCTTC.

The CDR3 protein is CASSWTGINSPLHF. DNA for the CDR3: TGTGCCAGCAGTTGGACAGGGATTAATTCACCCCTCCACTTT. The chain combines TRBV27 with TRBJ1-6, with 8 bases aligning to TRBD1. Germline V lookup: CDR1 MNHEY, CDR2 SMNVEV (reference sequence). Losses at the gene ends were 4 bases for V and 6 bases for J; bases not matched to a gene: 2. CDR3 size: 14 residues.

The V gene is TRBV4-1, the J gene TRBJ1-1; D unresolved. The CDR3 is made up of 13 amino acids. CDR1 and CDR2 from the germline V gene are MGHRA and YSYEKL. V gave up 2 bases and J gave up 3 bases, with 7 bases separating them. CDR3 DNA sequence: TGCGCCAGCAGCCAACGCGTTGACACTGAAGCTTTCTTT. Its translation is CASSQRVDTEAFF.

The J gene is TRBJ2-1, the V gene TRBV24-1; weak D call: TRBD1 (6 bases). Trimming took off 2 bases at V and 4 bases at J, with 8 bases between the two ends. Germline CDR1 and CDR2: KGHDR and SFDVKD. The CDR3 extends over 14 amino acids. CDR3 in DNA: TGTGCCACCAGTGATTACAGGGATTACAATGAGCAGTTCTTC. Translating it yields CATSDYRDYNEQFF.

This clone has only one observation. The rearrangement links TRBV5-4 to TRBJ2-7, with a tentative D call TRBD1 (7 bases). CDR1 is SGHNT, CDR2 YYREEE, per germline (reference sequence). Trimming shortened V by 4 bases and J by 1 base, and 9 bases separated the two germline ends. CDR3 length: 13 residues. The CDR3 here is CASSAGQSYEQYF. The CDR3 DNA follows: TGTGCCAGCAGCGCGGGACAGTCCTACGAGCAGTACTTC.

The chain couples TRBV9 to TRBJ2-7; TRBD1 matches at 7 bases. V gave up 0 bases and J gave up 6 bases; unmatched junction bases: 12. The CDR3 extends over 16 amino acids. Germline values: CDR1 SGDLS, CDR2 YYNGEE. The chain's CDR3 is CASSVDPQSSGGEQYF. For the CDR3, the DNA is TGTGCCAGCAGCGTAGACCCACAGTCCTCAGGGGGCGAGCAGTACTTC.

This clone came up a few times. The gene calls are TRBV6-4 and TRBJ1-6, with 9 bases that match TRBD1. The length of the CDR3 is 14 residues. V gave up 4 bases and J gave up 10 bases; unmatched junction bases: 5. Looked up from germline, CDR1 is MRHNA and CDR2 is SNTAGT. CDR3 nucleotides: TGTGCCAGCAGTGCGACAGGGGGAGAATCACCCCTCCACTTT. The encoded protein is CASSATGGESPLHF.

The V call is TRBV5-6, the J call TRBJ2-5; 7 positions match TRBD1. This CDR3 has 16 residues. Looked up from germline, CDR1 is SGHDT and CDR2 is YYEEEE. The V segment lost 0 bases and the J segment 6 bases; nucleotides outside the gene matches: 11. The CDR3 reads CASSLAEGARRKTQYF. As DNA, the CDR3 is TGTGCCAGCAGCTTGGCCGAGGGGGCTCGTCGGAAGACCCAGTACTTC.

This clone was found a few times. In nucleotides, the CDR3 is TGTGCCAGCAGTGGAATCTTTTCGACGGGATACTCTGGAAACACCATATATTTT. Encoded protein: CASSGIFSTGYSGNTIYF. The rearrangement links TRBV2 to TRBJ1-3; D is uncertain. The CDR3 is 18 residues long. Germline CDR1 SNHLY, CDR2 FYNNEI. V gave up 4 bases and J gave up 0 bases, with 19 bases separating them.

This clone came up a few times. The V gene is TRBV5-1, the J gene TRBJ2-5; 7 bases are shared with TRBD2. CDR1 is SGHRS, CDR2 YFSETQ, per germline. There are 14 residues in the CDR3. J gave up 4 bases and V 2 bases, and 5 bases lay outside the gene matches. The chain's CDR3 is CASSFSPGGETQYF. For the CDR3, the DNA is TGCGCCAGCAGCTTCTCGCCGGGGGGAGAGACCCAGTACTTC.

A single count supports this clone. The rearrangement uses TRBV7-8 and TRBJ1-5; D is perhaps TRBD1 (6 bases). This CDR3 has 16 residues. The germline V gene encodes CDR1 SGHVS and CDR2 FQNEAQ. V was cut by 3 bases and J by 0 bases, with 12 bases left in between. Written as DNA, the CDR3 is TGTGCCAGCAGCTTTGGCAGGGGTTATAGCAATCAGCCCCAGCATTTT. Protein sequence: CASSFGRGYSNQPQHF.

The V gene is TRBV10-2, the J gene TRBJ2-7; 12 bases agree with TRBD2. Germline V lookup: CDR1 WSHSY, CDR2 SAAADI. The J segment lost 3 bases and the V segment lost 3 bases, leaving 6 bases of the junction unmatched. The CDR3 has 16 residues. CDR3 nucleotides: TGCGCCAGCAGTGATCCACGACTAGCGGGAGACTACGAGCAGTACTTC. Translation gives CASSDPRLAGDYEQYF.

V usage is TRBV5-1 and J usage is TRBJ1-5; 7 bases fit TRBD1. This CDR3 region has 15 residues. Unmatched junction bases numbered 7, after V lost 0 bases and J lost 7 bases. Germline V gives CDR1 SGHRS, CDR2 YFSETQ. DNA of the CDR3: TGCGCCAGCAGCTTGGGGGACAGCATTCCCCAGCCCCAGCATTTT. As protein: CASSLGDSIPQPQHF.

The chain couples TRBV6-5 to TRBJ2-7, with 9 nucleotides matching TRBD1. This CDR3 region has 15 residues. The germline CDR1 and CDR2 sequences are MNHEY and SVGAGI. J was trimmed by 5 bases and V by 0 bases; bases with no gene match: 5. CDR3 loop: CASSYSYRGPHEQYF. CDR3 bases: TGTGCCAGCAGTTACTCGTACAGGGGGCCCCACGAGCAGTACTTC.

The V gene is TRBV7-2, the J gene TRBJ2-1; D possibly corresponds to TRBD2 (5 bases). Trimming stripped 5 bases from V and 10 bases from J, with 12 bases between. In germline, CDR1 is SGHTA, CDR2 FQGNSA. The CDR3 is 12 amino acids. The CDR3 protein is CASSPRPGEQFF. DNA of the CDR3: TGTGCCAGCAGCCCGAGACCGGGAGAGCAGTTCTTC.

V gene TRBV24-1 combines with J gene TRBJ2-2, with 9 bases that match TRBD1. The CDR3 sequence is 15 residues long. J lost 6 bases, V lost 3 bases, and 4 bases had no gene match. Per the germline V gene, CDR1 is KGHDR and CDR2 is SFDVKD. CDR3 DNA sequence: TGTGCCACCAGTGATCGGACAGGGGCAGCCGGGGAGCTGTTTTTT. Its protein product is CATSDRTGAAGELFF.

The J gene is TRBJ1-4, the V gene TRBV3-1 (or the pseudogene TRBV3-2), with D maybe TRBD1 (5 bases). The CDR3 runs to 15 residues. Trimming shortened V by 3 bases and J by 10 bases, and 18 bases separated the two germline ends. In germline, CDR1 is LGHDT, CDR2 YNNKEL (reference sequence). In nucleotides, the CDR3 is TGTGCCAGCAGCCAGATAGTCCCCCAGGGAAGAAAACTGTTTTTT. It translates to CASSQIVPQGRKLFF.

The J gene is TRBJ1-1, the V gene TRBV2; D is perhaps TRBD1 (5 bases). V lost 5 bases and J 4 bases, leaving 20 bases between the germline ends. Looked up from germline, CDR1 is SNHLY and CDR2 is FYNNEI. The CDR3 runs 16 residues. In DNA, the CDR3 is TGTGCCAGCAGTCCCCAAGACAGACGAGGCGGCACTGAAGCTTTCTTT. Translating it yields CASSPQDRRGGTEAFF.

This clone was seen a single time. V and J are TRBV11-3 and TRBJ2-3; unclear D gene. From germline, CDR1 is SGHNT and CDR2 YENEEA. This CDR3 has 15 amino acids. V was cut by 1 base and J by 0 bases, with 8 bases left in between. CDR3 in DNA: TGTGCCAGCAGCTTAGGCCTCCTAAGCACAGATACGCAGTATTTT. Translating it yields CASSLGLLSTDTQYF.

The genes are TRBV6-5 and TRBJ2-2, with D possibly matching TRBD1 (6 bases). The V end lost 7 bases, the J end lost 4 bases, and 13 bases lay between the germline ends. This CDR3 region has 14 residues. From germline, CDR1 is MNHEY and CDR2 SVGAGI. As DNA, the CDR3 is TGTGCCAGCATAAAAGACAGGACCACCGGGGAGCTGTTTTTT. Encoded protein: CASIKDRTTGELFF.

J is TRBJ1-5 and V is TRBV24-1; 7 nucleotides match TRBD1. With V trimmed by 6 bases and J by 3 bases, 4 bases remained unmatched. In germline, CDR1 is KGHDR, CDR2 SFDVKD. The CDR3 has 14 residues. The CDR3 region has the DNA TGTGCCACCAGTTCTACAGGGGCCAATCAGCCCCAGCATTTT. It specifies CATSSTGANQPQHF.

The chain carries TRBV6-5 and TRBJ1-1; maybe TRBD1 (6 bases). This CDR3 is 16 amino acids long. Per germline, CDR1 MNHEY and CDR2 SVGAGI. Deletions cut 1 base from V and 5 bases from J, with 17 bases between. The CDR3 coding sequence is TGTGCCAGCAGTTACTTTGAAGCTAGGGGGGGGACTGAAGCTTTCTTT. This codes for CASSYFEARGGTEAFF.

The CDR3 loop is CASSSSDRGTEAFF. CDR3 sequence (DNA): TGTGCCAGCAGTTCCTCCGACAGGGGCACTGAAGCTTTCTTT. The chain links TRBV6-6 to TRBJ1-1; 8 nucleotides align to TRBD1. The CDR3 is 14 amino acids. With V trimmed by 4 bases and J by 4 bases, 5 bases remained unmatched. Germline V lookup: CDR1 MNHNY, CDR2 SVGAGI (reference sequence).